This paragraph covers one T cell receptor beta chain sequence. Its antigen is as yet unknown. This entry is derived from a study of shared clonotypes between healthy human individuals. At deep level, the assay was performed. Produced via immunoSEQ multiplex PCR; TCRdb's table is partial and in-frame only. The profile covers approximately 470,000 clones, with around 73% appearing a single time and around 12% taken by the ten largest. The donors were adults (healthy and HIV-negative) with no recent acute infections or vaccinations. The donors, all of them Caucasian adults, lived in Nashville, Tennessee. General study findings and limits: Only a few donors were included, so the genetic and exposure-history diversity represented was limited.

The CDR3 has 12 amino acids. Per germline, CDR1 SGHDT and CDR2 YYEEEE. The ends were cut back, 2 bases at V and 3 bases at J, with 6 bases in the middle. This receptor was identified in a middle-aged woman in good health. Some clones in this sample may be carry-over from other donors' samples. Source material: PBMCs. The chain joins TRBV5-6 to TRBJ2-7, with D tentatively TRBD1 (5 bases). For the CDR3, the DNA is TGTGCCAGCAGCTTTCAGGGCTACGAGCAGTACTTC. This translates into CASSFQGYEQYF.